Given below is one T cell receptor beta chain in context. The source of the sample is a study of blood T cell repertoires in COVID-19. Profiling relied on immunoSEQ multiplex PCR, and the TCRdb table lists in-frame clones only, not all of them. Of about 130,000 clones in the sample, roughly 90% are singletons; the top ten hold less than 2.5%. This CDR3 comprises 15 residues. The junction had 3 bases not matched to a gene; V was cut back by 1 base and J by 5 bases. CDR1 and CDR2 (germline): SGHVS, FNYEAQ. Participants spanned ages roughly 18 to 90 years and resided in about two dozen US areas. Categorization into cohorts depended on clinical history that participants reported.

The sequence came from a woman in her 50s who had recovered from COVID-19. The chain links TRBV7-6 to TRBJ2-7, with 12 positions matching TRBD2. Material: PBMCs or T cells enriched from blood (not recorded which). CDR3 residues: CASSLGTSGVDEQYF. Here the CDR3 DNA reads TGTGCCAGCAGCTTAGGGACTAGCGGGGTTGACGAGCAGTACTTC.